This record looks at one TCR beta chain sequence and its context. Its antigen remains unknown. This sample was included in a study of cytomegalovirus exposure and HLA in healthy donors. Assay used: immunoSEQ multiplex PCR; TCRdb lists only in-frame clones, some missing. The sample has tens of thousands of clones, roughly 96% seen once. Whole-study findings and limits: Whilst most TCR sequences proved rare, a subset of public TCRs occurred across many donors. Per published reports, the classifier diagnosed cytomegalovirus status with high specificity and sensitivity.

Germline V lookup: CDR1 SNHLY, CDR2 FYNNEI. V was clipped by 4 bases and J by 0 bases; unmatched bases: 10. The length of the CDR3 is 19 residues. The receptor was derived from a man between 18 and 35 years old in good health and CMV-seronegative. The chain joins TRBV2 to TRBJ1-5; 12 nucleotides align to TRBD1. Sequencing used PBMCs. Here the CDR3 DNA reads TGTGCCAGCAGTGTACCGGGACAGGGGGCCCAATATAGCAATCAGCCCCAGCATTTT. Its translation is CASSVPGQGAQYSNQPQHF.